These 17 T cell receptor beta chains share one sample of origin, sequenced in a study of metastatic and nonmetastatic thyroid tumors. TCRdb re-called the PCR reads via MiXCR. This sample carries about 20,000 clones, around a quarter of them seen once, and the ten largest clones take 6.1%. Nobody among the patients had been given any treatment before thyroid surgery. Sequenced: blood. These receptors were obtained from a female donor with papillary thyroid cancer or a benign thyroid nodule (not recorded which). Some clones in this sample may be carry-over from other donors' samples.

Many counts were recorded for this clone. This chain links TRBV12-3 or TRBV12-4 with TRBJ2-1; 7 nucleotides align to TRBD2. This CDR3 has 15 residues. V shed 6 bases, J shed 4 bases, and the junction held 9 bases outside the gene matches. The CDR3 region is CASSHFAGLYNEQFF. DNA of the CDR3: TGTGCCAGCAGCCATTTCGCGGGACTATACAATGAGCAGTTCTTC.

This clone was detected a few times. The chain recombines TRBV6-2 or TRBV6-3 with TRBJ2-2; 8 bases fit TRBD1. The CDR3 sequence is 18 residues long. V shed 0 bases, J shed 0 bases, and the junction held 6 bases outside the gene matches. Per germline, CDR1 MNHEY and CDR2 SVGEGT. CDR3 sequence reads: CASSYSLGQGTNTGELFF. In DNA form, the CDR3 reads TGTGCCAGCAGTTACTCCCTAGGACAGGGAACGAACACCGGGGAGCTGTTTTTT.

The CDR3 coding sequence is TGTGCCAGCAGCCAGACAGGGTACGGCGAGTCACCCCTCCACTTT. This translates into CASSQTGYGESPLHF. V usage is TRBV3-1 and J usage is TRBJ1-6; 7 bases line up with TRBD1. There are 15 residues in the CDR3. Germline trimming cut 3 bases from V and 10 bases from J; bases unmatched to any gene: 9. CDR1 is LGHDT and CDR2 is YNNKEL in the germline V gene (reference sequence).

This clone was picked up many times. V gene TRBV4-1 combines with J gene TRBJ2-7; TRBD2 matches 9 bases. V lost 0 bases to trimming and J lost 2 bases; unmatched junction nucleotides: 5. The CDR3 has 16 amino acids. Germline V CDR1 and CDR2: MGHRA, YSYEKL. In nucleotides, the CDR3 is TGCGCCAGCAGCCAAGAGCGGACTAGCGCAGCCTACGAGCAGTACTTC. As protein: CASSQERTSAAYEQYF.

The chain joins TRBV20-1 to TRBJ1-5; 7 bases align to TRBD1. The CDR3 extends over 15 amino acids. CDR1 is DFQATT, CDR2 SNEGSKA, per germline (reference sequence). After removal of 2 bases from V and 7 bases from J, the junction contained 11 bases not matched to a gene. The CDR3 coding sequence is TGCAGTGCTAGATCTCTCACAGGGGAGTCGCAGCCCCAGCATTTT. Amino acid sequence: CSARSLTGESQPQHF.

This clone came up many times. The J gene is TRBJ2-3, the V gene TRBV2, with 7 bases matching TRBD2. From germline, CDR1 is SNHLY and CDR2 FYNNEI. This CDR3 is built from 15 residues. J lost 4 bases, V lost 8 bases, and 12 bases had no gene match. For the CDR3, the DNA is TGTGCCAGCCGTTCCGGGACTATGGGCCCAGATACGCAGTATTTT. It encodes CASRSGTMGPDTQYF.

This rearrangement joins TRBV11-2 to TRBJ2-7; the D gene is possibly TRBD1 (5 bases). The CDR3 extends over 14 amino acids. Germline V CDR1 and CDR2: SGHAT, FQNNGV. V was pared by 2 bases and J by 4 bases, with 12 bases between. CDR3 protein: CASSLNPTAYEQYF. CDR3 DNA sequence: TGTGCCAGCAGCTTAAACCCGACAGCTTACGAGCAGTACTTC.

This clone has at least ten counts. J is TRBJ1-1 and V is TRBV14; TRBD1 matches at 9 bases. The CDR3 contains 13 residues. Per the germline V gene, CDR1 is SGHDN and CDR2 is FVKESK. Trimming at V came to 4 bases and at J to 5 bases, leaving 2 bases not matched to a gene. The CDR3 sequence: CASSLTGGTEAFF. CDR3 nucleotide sequence: TGTGCCAGCAGCCTGACAGGGGGAACTGAAGCTTTCTTT.

The chain combines TRBV20-1 with TRBJ2-3, with 7 bases fitting TRBD2. CDR3 length: 16 residues. V lost 7 bases and J lost 1; bases outside the gene matches: 14. From germline, CDR1 is DFQATT and CDR2 SNEGSKA (reference sequence). CDR3 amino acids: CSVVATREKGTDTQYF. CDR3 sequence (DNA): TGCAGTGTTGTCGCGACGCGGGAGAAGGGCACAGATACGCAGTATTTT.

This clone was detected only a few times. The chain links TRBV29-1 to TRBJ2-7; 8 bases agree with TRBD1. The V and J ends lost 7 bases and 2 bases, in that order; junction bases with no gene match: 4. Looked up from germline, CDR1 is SQVTM and CDR2 is ANQGSEA. The CDR3 spans 12 residues. CDR3 loop: CSAGQEAYEQYF. As DNA, the CDR3 is TGCAGCGCGGGACAGGAGGCCTACGAGCAGTACTTC.

This clone has ten or more counts. The gene calls are TRBV5-1 and TRBJ2-3; 14 nucleotides line up with TRBD2. The CDR3 length is 17 residues. With V trimmed by 3 bases and J by 3 bases, 6 bases remained unmatched. Germline V gene lookup returns CDR1 SGHRS and CDR2 YFSETQ. For the CDR3, the DNA is TGCGCCAGCAGCTCCGGACTAGCGGGAGGCCAGACAGATACGCAGTATTTT. It yields the protein CASSSGLAGGQTDTQYF.

This clone was counted ten times or more. The chain has TRBV5-6 and TRBJ2-5, with 8 positions matching TRBD2. This CDR3 comprises 13 residues. Germline lookup yields CDR1 SGHDT and CDR2 YYEEEE. V dropped 4 bases and J dropped 3; count of bases not matched to a gene: 2. For the CDR3, the DNA is TGTGCCAGCAGCCCCGGGAGGGAAGAGACCCAGTACTTC. Translating gives CASSPGREETQYF.

By share of the sample, this clone is medium-sized. The chain combines TRBV10-3 with TRBJ1-5; 7 bases are a match to TRBD1. CDR1 and CDR2 (germline): ENHRY, SYGVKD. The V gene end was trimmed by 5 bases and the J gene end by 1 base; junction bases not matched to a gene: 5. The CDR3 consists of 15 residues. CDR3 protein: CAISSDRDSNQPQHF. The CDR3 DNA follows: TGTGCCATCAGTTCTGACAGGGACAGCAATCAGCCCCAGCATTTT.

CDR3 DNA sequence: TGCAGTGCTATAGATCTTCTGACTAGCGGGAGGGGGTACTTC. Encoded protein: CSAIDLLTSGRGYF. The rearrangement links TRBV20-1 to TRBJ2-7, with 14 bases that match TRBD2. The CDR3 covers 14 residues. V lost 4 bases to trimming and J lost 12 bases; unmatched junction nucleotides: 11. CDR1 and CDR2 from the germline V gene are DFQATT and SNEGSKA (reference sequence).

The rearrangement links TRBV30 to TRBJ2-7; weak D call: TRBD2 (6 bases). CDR1 GTSNPN and CDR2 SVGIG come from the germline V gene (reference sequence). The CDR3 runs to 12 residues. Deletions cut 2 bases from V and 3 bases from J, with 8 bases between. CDR3 residues: CAWSPTSYEQYF. The CDR3 DNA reads TGTGCCTGGAGTCCGACTAGCTACGAGCAGTACTTC. Using reference TRBV30 and TRBJ2-7 for the parts outside the CDR3, the full variable domain is SQTIHQWPATLVQPVGSPLSLECTVEGTSNPNLYWYRQAAGRGLQLLFYSVGIGQISSEVPQNLSASRPQDRQFILSSKKLLLSDSGFYLCAWSPTSYEQYFGPGTRLTVT.

In this sample, this clone turned up once. V and J are TRBV20-1 and TRBJ1-1, with no clear D. CDR3 size: 13 residues. Between the trimmed V and J ends, which lost 3 bases and 1 base, there was a span of 9 bases. Looked up from germline, CDR1 is DFQATT and CDR2 is SNEGSKA (reference sequence). The CDR3, as DNA: TGCAGTGCTAGGAGGGAGGGGAACACTGAAGCTTTCTTT. This gives the protein CSARREGNTEAFF.

About this clone itself: One junction end does not reproduce the germline sequence, and a read error may be involved. This chain links TRBV6-1 with TRBJ2-2, with D perhaps being TRBD1 or TRBD2 (6 bases each). Germline CDR1 and CDR2: MNHNS and SASEGT. The CDR3 runs 15 residues. For the CDR3, the DNA is TGTGTCAGCAGTGATAGCGGTAGGGACACCTGGGAGCTGTTTTTT. The encoded protein is CVSSDSGRDTWELFF.